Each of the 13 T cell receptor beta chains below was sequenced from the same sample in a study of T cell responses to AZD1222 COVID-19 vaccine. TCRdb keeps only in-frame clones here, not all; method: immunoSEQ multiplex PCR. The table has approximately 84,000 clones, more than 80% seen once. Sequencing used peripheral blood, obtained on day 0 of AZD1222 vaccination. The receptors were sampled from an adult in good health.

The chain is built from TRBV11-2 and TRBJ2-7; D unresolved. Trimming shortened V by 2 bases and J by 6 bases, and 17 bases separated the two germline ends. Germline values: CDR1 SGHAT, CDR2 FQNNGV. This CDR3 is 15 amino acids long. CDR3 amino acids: CASSLSRASASEQYF. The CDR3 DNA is TGTGCCAGCAGCTTATCTCGGGCCTCAGCTTCCGAGCAGTACTTC.

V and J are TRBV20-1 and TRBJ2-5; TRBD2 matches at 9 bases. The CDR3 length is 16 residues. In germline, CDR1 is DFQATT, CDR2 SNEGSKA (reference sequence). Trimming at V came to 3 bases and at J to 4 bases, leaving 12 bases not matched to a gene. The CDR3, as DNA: TGCAGTGCTAGTGGAGCGGGGGGCGCGGGGGTAGAGACCCAGTACTTC. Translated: CSASGAGGAGVETQYF.

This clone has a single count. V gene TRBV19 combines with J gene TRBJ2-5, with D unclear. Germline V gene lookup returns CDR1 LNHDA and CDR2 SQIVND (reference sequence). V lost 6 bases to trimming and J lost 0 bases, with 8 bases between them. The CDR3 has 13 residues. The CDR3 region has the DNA TGTGCCAGTAGCGCCCGGGACCAAGAGACCCAGTACTTC. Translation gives CASSARDQETQYF. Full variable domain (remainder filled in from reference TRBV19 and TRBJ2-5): DGGITQSPKYLFRKEGQNVTLSCEQNLNHDAMYWYRQDPGQGLRLIYYSQIVNDFQKGDIAEGYSVSREKKESFPLTVTSAQKNPTAFYLCASSARDQETQYFGPGTRLLVL.

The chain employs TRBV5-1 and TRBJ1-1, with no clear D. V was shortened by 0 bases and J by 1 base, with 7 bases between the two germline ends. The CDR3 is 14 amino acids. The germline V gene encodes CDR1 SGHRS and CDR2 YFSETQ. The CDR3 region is CASSLGGTNTEAFF. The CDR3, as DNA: TGCGCCAGCAGCTTGGGGGGTACGAACACTGAAGCTTTCTTT.

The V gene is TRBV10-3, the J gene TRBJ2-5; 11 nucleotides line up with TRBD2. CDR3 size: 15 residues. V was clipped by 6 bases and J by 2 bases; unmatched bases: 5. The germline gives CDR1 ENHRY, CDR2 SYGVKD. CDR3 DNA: TGTGCCATCAGGGGGACTAGCGGTTTTCAAGAGACCCAGTACTTC. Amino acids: CAIRGTSGFQETQYF.

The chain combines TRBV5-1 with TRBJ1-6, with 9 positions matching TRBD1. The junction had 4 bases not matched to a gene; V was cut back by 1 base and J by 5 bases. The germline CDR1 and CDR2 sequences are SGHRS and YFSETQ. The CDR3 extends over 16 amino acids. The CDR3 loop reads CASSLLTGGNNSPLHF. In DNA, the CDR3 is TGCGCCAGCAGCTTGCTAACAGGGGGCAATAATTCACCCCTCCACTTT.

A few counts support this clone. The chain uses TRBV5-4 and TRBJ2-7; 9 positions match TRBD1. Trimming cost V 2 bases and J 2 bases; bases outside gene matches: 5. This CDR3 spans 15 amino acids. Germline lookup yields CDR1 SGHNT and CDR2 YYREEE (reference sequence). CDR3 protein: CASSLMGQGPYEQYF. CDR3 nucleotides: TGTGCCAGCAGCTTAATGGGACAGGGTCCCTACGAGCAGTACTTC. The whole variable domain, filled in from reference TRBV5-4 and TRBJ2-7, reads ETGVTQSPTHLIKTRGQQVTLRCSSQSGHNTVSWYQQALGQGPQFIFQYYREEENGRGNFPPRFSGLQFPNYSSELNVNALELDDSALYLCASSLMGQGPYEQYFGPGTRLTVT.

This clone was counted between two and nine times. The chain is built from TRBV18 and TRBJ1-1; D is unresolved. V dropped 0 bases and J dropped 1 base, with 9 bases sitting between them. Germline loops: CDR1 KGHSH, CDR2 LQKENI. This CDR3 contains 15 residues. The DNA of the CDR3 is TGTGCCAGCTCACCACCGGGAGGGAAGAACACTGAAGCTTTCTTT. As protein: CASSPPGGKNTEAFF.

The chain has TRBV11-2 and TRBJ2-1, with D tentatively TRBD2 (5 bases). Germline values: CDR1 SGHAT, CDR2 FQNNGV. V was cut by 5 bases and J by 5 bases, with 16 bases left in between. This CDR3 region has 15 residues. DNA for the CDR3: TGTGCCAGCAGCACTACGATAGCGACAAACAATGAGCAGTTCTTC. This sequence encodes CASSTTIATNNEQFF.

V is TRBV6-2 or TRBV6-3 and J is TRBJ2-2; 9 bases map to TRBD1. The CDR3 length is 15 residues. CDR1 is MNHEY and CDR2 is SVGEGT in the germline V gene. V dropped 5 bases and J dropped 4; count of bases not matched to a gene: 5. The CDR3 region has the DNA TGTGCCAGCAGTCGGACAGGGGCTGGCACCGGGGAGCTGTTTTTT. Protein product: CASSRTGAGTGELFF.

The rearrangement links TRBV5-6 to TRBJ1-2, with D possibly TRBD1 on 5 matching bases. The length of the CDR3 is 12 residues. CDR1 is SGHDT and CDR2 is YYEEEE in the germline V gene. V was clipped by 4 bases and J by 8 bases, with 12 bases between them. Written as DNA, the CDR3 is TGTGCCAGCAGCCCCAGGGAGAGAGGCTACACCTTC. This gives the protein CASSPRERGYTF.

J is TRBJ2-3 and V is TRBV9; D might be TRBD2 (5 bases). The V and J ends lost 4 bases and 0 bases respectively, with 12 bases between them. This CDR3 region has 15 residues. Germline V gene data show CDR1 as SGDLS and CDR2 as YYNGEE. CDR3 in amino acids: CASSPKPGSTDTQYF. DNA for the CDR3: TGTGCCAGCAGCCCAAAACCGGGGAGCACAGATACGCAGTATTTT.

The CDR3 loop is CASSLGGFTDTQYF. The DNA of the CDR3 is TGTGCCAGCAGCTTAGGCGGTTTCACAGATACGCAGTATTTT. V is TRBV7-6 and J is TRBJ2-3; D remains ambiguous. The germline V gene encodes CDR1 SGHVS and CDR2 FNYEAQ. Trimming removed 1 base from V and 2 bases from J, with 7 bases in between. CDR3 length: 14 amino acids.